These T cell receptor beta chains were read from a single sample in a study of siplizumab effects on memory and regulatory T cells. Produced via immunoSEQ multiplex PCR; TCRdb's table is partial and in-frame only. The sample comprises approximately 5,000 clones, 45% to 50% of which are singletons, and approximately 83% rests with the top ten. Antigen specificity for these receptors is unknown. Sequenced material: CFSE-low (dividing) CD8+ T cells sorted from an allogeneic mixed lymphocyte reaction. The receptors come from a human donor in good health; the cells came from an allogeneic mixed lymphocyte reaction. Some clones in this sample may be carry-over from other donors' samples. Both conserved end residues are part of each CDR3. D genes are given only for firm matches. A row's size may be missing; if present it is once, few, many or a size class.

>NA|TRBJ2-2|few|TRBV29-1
TGCAGCGTAGAAAGGGTCGACACCGGGGAGCTGTTTTTT
CSVERVDTGELFF
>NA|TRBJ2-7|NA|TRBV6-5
TGTGCCAGCAGTAGCGGGTTCGGGGCCTACGAGCAGTACTTC
CASSSGFGAYEQYF
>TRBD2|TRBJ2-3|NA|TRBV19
TGTGCCAGTAGTATTGGACTAGCGGGAGGAAGGGTTGGAGATACGCAGTATTTT
CASSIGLAGGRVGDTQYF
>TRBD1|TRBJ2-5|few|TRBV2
TGTGCCAGCAGTACGGGACAGCTCGGGGAGACCCAGTACTTC
CASSTGQLGETQYF
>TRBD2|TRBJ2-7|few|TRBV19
TGTGCCAGTAGTATAGCGGGAGGGCTCGACGAGCAGTACTTC
CASSIAGGLDEQYF
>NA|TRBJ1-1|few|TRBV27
TGTGCCAGCAGTTTGGGACAGAACACTGAAGCTTTCTTT
CASSLGQNTEAFF
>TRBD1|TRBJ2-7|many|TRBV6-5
TGTGCCAGTGCGCCGGGACAGGGGTACGAGCAGTACTTC
CASAPGQGYEQYF
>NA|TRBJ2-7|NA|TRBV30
TGTGCCTACCGGGAACTCGAGGGCGTGCAGTACTTC
CAYRELEGVQYF
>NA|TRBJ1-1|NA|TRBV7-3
TGTGCCAGCAGCCCAAATGGCTACACTGAAGCTTTCTTT
CASSPNGYTEAFF
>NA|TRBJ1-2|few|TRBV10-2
TGCGCCAGCAGTGAGTCCGGCCTATTGTATGGCTACACCTTC
CASSESGLLYGYTF
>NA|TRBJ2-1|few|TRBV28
TGTGCCAGCAGTTTACTCACCTACTACAATGAGCAGTTCTTC
CASSLLTYYNEQFF
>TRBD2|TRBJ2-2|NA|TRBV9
TGTGCCAGCAGCCCGTTGGGCGGGAGGGCCGGCGGGGAGCTGTTTTTT
CASSPLGGRAGGELFF
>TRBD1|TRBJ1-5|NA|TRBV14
TGTGCCAGCGCCTCGAAACCGCACCGGGACAGGGGACTCAATCAGCCCCAGCATTTT
CASASKPHRDRGLNQPQHF
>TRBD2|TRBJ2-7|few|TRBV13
TGTGCCAGCAGCCTGACTAGCGGGAGGGCGGACGAGCAGTACTTC
CASSLTSGRADEQYF
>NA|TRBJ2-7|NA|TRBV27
TGTGCCAGCAGTTACAGGGTCTCCTACGAGCAGTACTTC
CASSYRVSYEQYF
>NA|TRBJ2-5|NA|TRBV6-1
TGTGCCAGCAGAGCCACCGAACAGGGACAAGAGACCCAGTACTTC
CASRATEQGQETQYF
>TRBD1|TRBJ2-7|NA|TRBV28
TGTGCCAGCAGTCCGGGACAGGGGTCCTACGAGCAGTACTTC
CASSPGQGSYEQYF
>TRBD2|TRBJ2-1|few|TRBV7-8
TGTGCCAGCAGCTTAGGGTGGCGGGAGAACAATGAGCAGTTCTTC
CASSLGWRENNEQFF
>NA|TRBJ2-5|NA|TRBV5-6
TGTGCCAGCAGGGTACAAGGGGGGAGCGGGGAGACCCAGTACTTC
CASRVQGGSGETQYF
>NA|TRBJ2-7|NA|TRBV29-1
TGCAGCGTTGTTTCAGGAGGCCACTCCTACGAGCAGTACTTC
CSVVSGGHSYEQYF
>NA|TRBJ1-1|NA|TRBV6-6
TGTGCCAGCAGGCCAGTGGACACTGAAGCTTTCTTT
CASRPVDTEAFF
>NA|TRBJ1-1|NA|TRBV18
TGTGCCAGCTCGCAACAGGGGAACACTGAAGCTTTCTTT
CASSQQGNTEAFF